The rows below give T cell receptor beta chains drawn from one sample of a study of T-cell memory formation after mild COVID-19. In TCRdb, the 5' RACE reads were re-called with MiXCR into one record per CDR3 protein. The profile shows approximately 250,000 distinct CDR3 sequences, 15% of them singletons. Sequencing was performed on PBMCs or a T cell subset sorted from them (not recorded which). Receptors originate from an adult woman who had mild COVID-19 (a few samples of this study predate the infection). Cell type and time point are not known. Both conserved end residues are part of each CDR3. A D gene is named only where the DNA matches it firmly. Only some rows state a clone size, as once, few, many or a class for expanded clones.

TRBD2	TRBV7-2	.	TRBJ2-7	TGTGCCAGCAGCTTTTCGAGGTGGGCTAGCGGGATCGAGGGCTACGAGCAGTACTTC	CASSFSRWASGIEGYEQYF
.	TRBV25-1	many	TRBJ1-5	TGTGCCAGTGGTTCAGACAGTGGGGGCAATCAGCCCCAGCATTTT	CASGSDSGGNQPQHF
.	TRBV29-1	.	TRBJ2-7	TGCAGCGTTGATATGGGAACAGGTGGTAGGGAGCAGTACTTC	CSVDMGTGGREQYF
.	TRBV9	.	TRBJ2-2	TGTGCCAGCAGCCCTGGACGTGCATCCGGGGAGCTGTTTTTT	CASSPGRASGELFF
.	TRBV10-3	few	TRBJ1-1	TGTGCCATCAGTGAGTTAGAAGCGAACACTGAAGCTTTCTTT	CAISELEANTEAFF
.	TRBV12-3/TRBV12-4	.	TRBJ1-1	TGTGCCAGCAGTTTAGGCGTATCGAACACTGAAGCTTTCTTT	CASSLGVSNTEAFF
.	TRBV15	.	TRBJ2-7	TGTGCCACCAGCAGAGGGGGGGACAGCGCCTACGAGCAGTACTTC	CATSRGGDSAYEQYF
.	TRBV7-2	.	TRBJ2-3	TGTGCCAGCAGCTTACGGGGACAACCCCGGGACTATCCCACAGATACGCAGTATTTT	CASSLRGQPRDYPTDTQYF
TRBD2	TRBV7-2	few	TRBJ2-1	TGTGCCAGCAGCTTGTCTAGCGGGGCCCACAATGAGCAGTTCTTC	CASSLSSGAHNEQFF
TRBD1	TRBV5-4	.	TRBJ1-4	TGTGCCAGCAGCGATGCCGGGACAGGTCATGAAAAACTGTTTTTT	CASSDAGTGHEKLFF
TRBD1	TRBV29-1	.	TRBJ2-7	TGCAGCGTTAAGCTGTGGGGACAGGGAATCAACGAGCAGTACTTC	CSVKLWGQGINEQYF
.	TRBV5-5	.	TRBJ1-1	TGTGCCAGCACCTTCTCCGGGGGCACGAACACTGAAGCTTTCTTT	CASTFSGGTNTEAFF
.	TRBV7-2	.	TRBJ2-3	TGTGCCAGCAGCTTAGAAAGGGGGAGGACAGATAAGCAGTATTTT	CASSLERGRTDKQYF
.	TRBV10-3	many	TRBJ1-5	TGTGCCATCAGGACGGACAGCAATCAGCCCCAGCATTTT	CAIRTDSNQPQHF
.	TRBV12-3/TRBV12-4	.	TRBJ1-6	TGTGCCAGCAGTGGGGGTACAGATAATTCACCCCTCCACTTT	CASSGGTDNSPLHF
.	TRBV12-3/TRBV12-4	few	TRBJ1-1	TGTGCCAGCAGTTTGCTCAGCCCCAAACTGGTGACTGAAGCTTTCTTT	CASSLLSPKLVTEAFF
.	TRBV6-5	.	TRBJ2-3	TGTGCCAGCAGTCCGCGACCCCGACAGAGAAGAACTACAGATACGCAGTATTTT	CASSPRPRQRRTTDTQYF
.	TRBV5-1	.	TRBJ2-1	TGCGCCAGCAGCTCGTCAACTATCTCCTACAATGAGCAGTTCTTC	CASSSSTISYNEQFF
.	TRBV12-5	few	TRBJ1-2	TGTGCTAGTGGTTTGGCCCGGGACGGACCTAGAGGCTACACCTTC	CASGLARDGPRGYTF
TRBD1	TRBV7-2	once	TRBJ1-2	TGTGCCAGCAGCTCTCATAACAGGGGGCTCAACTATGGCTACACCTTC	CASSSHNRGLNYGYTF
.	TRBV11-1	few	TRBJ2-1	TGTGCCAGCAGCTTAAGGGGGAGGGTCTCCTACAATGAGCAGTTCTTC	CASSLRGRVSYNEQFF
.	TRBV5-1	.	TRBJ1-3	TGCGCCAGCAGCTCCACAGCTAGTGGAAACACCATATATTTT	CASSSTASGNTIYF
TRBD1	TRBV12-3/TRBV12-4	few	TRBJ2-6	TGTGCCAGCAGCCGCGGGACAGGGGCTGGGGCCAACGTCCTGACTTTC	CASSRGTGAGANVLTF
TRBD2	TRBV20-1	many	TRBJ2-1	TGCAGTGCTAGGGGACTAGCGATACTTAATGAGCAGTTCTTC	CSARGLAILNEQFF
.	TRBV7-2	few	TRBJ2-1	TGTGCCAGCAGCTCCCCAAACAATGAGCAGTTCTTC	CASSSPNNEQFF
.	TRBV18	few	TRBJ2-1	TGTGCCAGCTCACCACTGATATACAATGAGCAGTTCTTC	CASSPLIYNEQFF
.	TRBV5-5	few	TRBJ2-7	TGTGCCAGCAGCTCGGACCCCGGGACAATCTACGAGCAGTACTTC	CASSSDPGTIYEQYF
TRBD2	TRBV12-3/TRBV12-4	.	TRBJ2-3	TGTGCCAGCGGGACTAGCGGTACGCAGTATTTT	CASGTSGTQYF
TRBD1	TRBV6-6	few	TRBJ1-2	TGTGCCAGCAGTTACTCGATTCAGGGGGCGGATGGCTACACCTTC	CASSYSIQGADGYTF